The T cell receptor beta chain under discussion was sequenced for a study of blood T cells in healthy people across ages. Through a sample-barcoded 5' primer and a J-beta primer mix, a second PCR was run for roughly 7 to 11 cycles. A template-switch adaptor that had 12 random nucleotides put a tag on each cDNA molecule. From the 5' RACE reads, TCRdb called clonotypes with MiXCR, one entry per CDR3 protein. The sample has 550,000 to 700,000 distinct CDR3 sequences, 27% seen once. The TCR was taken from a woman in her seventies in good health. The material sequenced was blood.

CDR3 residues: CASSYPEGGYGYTF. The CDR3 coding sequence is TGTGCCAGCAGTTACCCGGAGGGAGGCTATGGCTACACCTTC. V usage is TRBV6-6 and J usage is TRBJ1-2; D is uncertain. The V gene lost 2 bases and the J gene lost 4 bases, with 11 bases spanning the gap. The CDR3 has 14 residues. Germline CDR1 MNHNY, CDR2 SVGAGI (reference sequence).